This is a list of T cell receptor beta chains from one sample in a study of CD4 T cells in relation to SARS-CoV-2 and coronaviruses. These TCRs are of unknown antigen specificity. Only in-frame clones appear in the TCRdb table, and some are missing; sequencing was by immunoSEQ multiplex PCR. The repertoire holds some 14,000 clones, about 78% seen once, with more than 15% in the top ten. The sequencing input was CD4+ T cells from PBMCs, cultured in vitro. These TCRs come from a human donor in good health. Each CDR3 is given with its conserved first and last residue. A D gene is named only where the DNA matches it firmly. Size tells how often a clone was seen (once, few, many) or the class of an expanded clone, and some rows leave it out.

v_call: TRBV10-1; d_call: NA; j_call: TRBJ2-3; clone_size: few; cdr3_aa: CASSPADTSTDTQYF; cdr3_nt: TGCGCCAGCAGTCCCGCAGACACATCCACAGATACGCAGTATTTT
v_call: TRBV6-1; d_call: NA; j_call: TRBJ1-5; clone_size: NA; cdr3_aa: CASSEVDINQPQHF; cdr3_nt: TGTGCCAGCAGTGAAGTGGACATAAATCAGCCCCAGCATTTT
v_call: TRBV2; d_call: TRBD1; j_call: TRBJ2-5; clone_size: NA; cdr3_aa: CASMRDRDTQETQYF; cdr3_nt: TGTGCCAGCATGCGGGACAGGGACACTCAAGAGACCCAGTACTTC
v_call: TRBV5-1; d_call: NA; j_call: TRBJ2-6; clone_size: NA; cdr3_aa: CASSLARGLRSGANVLTF; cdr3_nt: TGCGCCAGCAGCTTGGCCCGTGGACTTAGGTCTGGGGCCAACGTCCTGACTTTC
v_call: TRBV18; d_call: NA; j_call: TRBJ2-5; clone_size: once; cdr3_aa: CASSPGTQGKETQYF; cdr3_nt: TGTGCCAGCTCACCCGGGACCCAGGGGAAAGAGACCCAGTACTTC
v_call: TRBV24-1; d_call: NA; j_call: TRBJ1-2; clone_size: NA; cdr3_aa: CATSTGLDYGYTF; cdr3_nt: TGTGCCACCAGTACGGGGCTCGACTATGGCTACACCTTC
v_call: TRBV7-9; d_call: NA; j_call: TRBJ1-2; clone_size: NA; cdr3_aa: CASSVLYGPTWGYTF; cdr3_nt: TGTGCCAGCAGCGTCTTGTACGGCCCGACCTGGGGCTACACCTTC
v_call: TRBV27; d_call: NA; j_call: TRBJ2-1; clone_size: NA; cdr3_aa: CASSLSTWSEQFF; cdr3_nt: TGTGCCAGCAGTTTATCTACGTGGAGTGAGCAGTTCTTC
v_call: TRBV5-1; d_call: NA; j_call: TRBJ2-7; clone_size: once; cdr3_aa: CASSPGAAGPNYEQYF; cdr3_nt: TGCGCCAGCAGCCCGGGGGCCGCGGGACCGAACTACGAGCAGTACTTC
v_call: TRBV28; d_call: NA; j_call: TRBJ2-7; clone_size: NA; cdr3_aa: CASSSWGGAHSYEQYF; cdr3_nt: TGTGCCAGCAGCTCATGGGGTGGAGCACACTCCTACGAGCAGTACTTC
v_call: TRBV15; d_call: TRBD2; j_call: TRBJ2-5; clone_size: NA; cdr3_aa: CATSRDPLFTSGRGETQYF; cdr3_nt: TGTGCCACCAGCAGAGATCCGCTCTTTACTAGCGGGAGAGGGGAGACCCAGTACTTC
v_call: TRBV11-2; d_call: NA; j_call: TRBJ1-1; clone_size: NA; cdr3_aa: CASSSRVRAFF; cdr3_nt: TGTGCCAGCAGCTCCAGGGTTAGGGCTTTCTTT
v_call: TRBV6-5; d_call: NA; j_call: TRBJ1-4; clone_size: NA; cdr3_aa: CASMGGSNEKLFF; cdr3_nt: TGTGCCAGCATGGGGGGAAGTAATGAAAAACTGTTTTTT
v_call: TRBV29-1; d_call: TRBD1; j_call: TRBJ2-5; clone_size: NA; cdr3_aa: CSVEAGQGIQETQYF; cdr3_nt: TGCAGCGTGGAGGCGGGACAGGGAATCCAAGAGACCCAGTACTTC
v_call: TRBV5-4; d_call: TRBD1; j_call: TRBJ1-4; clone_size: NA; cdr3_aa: CASSSGTGTEKLFF; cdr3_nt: TGTGCCAGCAGTTCCGGGACAGGGACTGAAAAACTGTTTTTT
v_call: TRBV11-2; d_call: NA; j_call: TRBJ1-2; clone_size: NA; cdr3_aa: CASRPEGGNYGYTF; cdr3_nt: TGTGCCAGCAGGCCCGAGGGGGGTAACTATGGCTACACCTTC
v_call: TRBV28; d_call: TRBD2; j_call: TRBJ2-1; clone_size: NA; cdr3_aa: CASSLSELAASGEQFF; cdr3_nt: TGTGCCAGCAGTTTATCGGAACTAGCGGCATCTGGGGAGCAGTTCTTC
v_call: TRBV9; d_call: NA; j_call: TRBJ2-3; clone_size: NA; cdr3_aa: CASSVWGSGGGSFSDTQYF; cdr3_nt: TGTGCCAGCAGCGTATGGGGTAGCGGAGGGGGCTCCTTTTCAGATACGCAGTATTTT
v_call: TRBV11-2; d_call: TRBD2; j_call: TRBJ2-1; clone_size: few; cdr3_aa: CASSLKVLAGVASEQFF; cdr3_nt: TGTGCCAGCAGCTTAAAAGTCCTAGCGGGAGTTGCTAGTGAGCAGTTCTTC
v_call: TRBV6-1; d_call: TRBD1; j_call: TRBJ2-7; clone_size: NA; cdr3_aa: CASSEDGTGGYEQYF; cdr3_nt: TGTGCCAGCAGTGAAGACGGGACAGGGGGTTACGAGCAGTACTTC
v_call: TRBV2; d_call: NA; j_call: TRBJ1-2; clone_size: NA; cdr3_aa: CASRGWGGYGYTF; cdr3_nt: TGTGCCAGCAGGGGCTGGGGGGGTTACGGCTACACCTTC
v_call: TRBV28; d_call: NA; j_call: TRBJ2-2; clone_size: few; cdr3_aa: CASRPHGQRNTGELFF; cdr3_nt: TGTGCCAGCAGACCACACGGGCAGAGAAACACCGGGGAGCTGTTTTTT
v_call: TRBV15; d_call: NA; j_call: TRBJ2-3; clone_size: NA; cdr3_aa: CATSRDRAGTGDTQYF; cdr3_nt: TGTGCCACCAGCAGAGATCGGGCGGGGACCGGAGATACGCAGTATTTT
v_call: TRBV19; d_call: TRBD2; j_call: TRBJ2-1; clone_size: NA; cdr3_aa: CASSTIAGVSNEQFF; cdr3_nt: TGTGCCAGTAGTACGATAGCGGGAGTATCCAATGAGCAGTTCTTC
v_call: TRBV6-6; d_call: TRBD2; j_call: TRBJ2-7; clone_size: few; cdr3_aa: CASRRLAGGESYEQYF; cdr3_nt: TGTGCCAGCAGGAGGTTAGCGGGAGGGGAGAGCTACGAGCAGTACTTC
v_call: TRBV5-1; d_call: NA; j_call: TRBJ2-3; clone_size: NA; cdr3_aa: CASSWRPEQETRIDTQYF; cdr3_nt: TGCGCCAGCAGCTGGCGCCCCGAACAGGAGACCAGGATTGATACGCAGTATTTT
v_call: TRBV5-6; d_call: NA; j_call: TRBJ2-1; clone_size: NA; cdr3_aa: CASSLPLAALQVFNEQFF; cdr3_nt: TGTGCCAGCAGCTTGCCCCTGGCGGCATTACAGGTTTTCAATGAGCAGTTCTTC
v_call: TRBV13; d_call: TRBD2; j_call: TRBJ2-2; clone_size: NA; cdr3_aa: CASSATSGRPGELFF; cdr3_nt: TGTGCCAGCAGCGCTACTAGCGGGAGACCCGGGGAGCTGTTTTTT
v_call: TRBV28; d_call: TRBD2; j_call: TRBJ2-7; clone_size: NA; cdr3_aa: CASSLGTSGRPYEQYF; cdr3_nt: TGTGCCAGCAGTCTCGGGACTAGCGGGAGACCCTACGAGCAGTACTTC
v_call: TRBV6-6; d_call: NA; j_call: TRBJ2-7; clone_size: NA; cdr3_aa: CASSYSFSEQYF; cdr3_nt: TGTGCCAGCAGTTACTCCTTCTCCGAGCAGTACTTC
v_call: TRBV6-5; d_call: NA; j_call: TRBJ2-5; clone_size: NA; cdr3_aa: CASTRTYRGQETQYF; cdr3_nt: TGTGCCAGCACCAGAACTTATAGGGGTCAAGAGACCCAGTACTTC
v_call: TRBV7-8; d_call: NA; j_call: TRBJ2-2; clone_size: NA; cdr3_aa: CASSVGTRSGTGELFF; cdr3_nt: TGTGCCAGCAGCGTAGGCACACGGAGCGGCACCGGGGAGCTGTTTTTT
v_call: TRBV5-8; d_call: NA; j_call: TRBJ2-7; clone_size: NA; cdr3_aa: CASSLISGRSYEQYF; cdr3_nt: TGTGCCAGCAGCTTGATTTCAGGAAGGTCTTACGAGCAGTACTTC
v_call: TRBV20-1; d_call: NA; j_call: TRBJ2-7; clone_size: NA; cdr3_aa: CSASNGLLQLWSYEQYF; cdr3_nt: TGCAGTGCTAGTAACGGATTACTACAGCTATGGTCCTACGAGCAGTACTTC
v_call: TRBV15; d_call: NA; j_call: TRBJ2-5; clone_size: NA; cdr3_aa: CATSRTNVGGGRETQYF; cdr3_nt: TGTGCCACCAGCAGAACCAATGTGGGAGGTGGTCGAGAGACCCAGTACTTC
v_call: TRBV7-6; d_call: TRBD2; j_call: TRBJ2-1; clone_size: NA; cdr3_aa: CASSLSSGPYNEQFF; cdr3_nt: TGTGCCAGCAGTCTCTCTAGCGGGCCCTACAATGAGCAGTTCTTC
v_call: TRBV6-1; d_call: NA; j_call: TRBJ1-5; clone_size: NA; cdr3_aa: CASSEARGGQPQHF; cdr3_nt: TGTGCCAGCAGTGAAGCGAGGGGGGGTCAGCCCCAGCATTTT
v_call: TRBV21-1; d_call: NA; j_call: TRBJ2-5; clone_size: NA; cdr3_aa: CASSKAWILWQGALQETQYF; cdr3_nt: TGTGCCAGCAGCAAAGCTTGGATTCTATGGCAGGGGGCATTGCAAGAGACCCAGTACTTC
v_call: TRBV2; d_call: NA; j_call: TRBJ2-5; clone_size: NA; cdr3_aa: CASLQDSWGRQETQYF; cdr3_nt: TGTGCCAGCCTACAAGACTCTTGGGGGCGCCAAGAGACCCAGTACTTC
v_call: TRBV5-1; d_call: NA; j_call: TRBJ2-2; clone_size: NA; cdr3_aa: CASSLGAPGFNTGELFF; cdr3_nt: TGCGCCAGCAGCTTGGGAGCCCCAGGGTTCAACACCGGGGAGCTGTTTTTT
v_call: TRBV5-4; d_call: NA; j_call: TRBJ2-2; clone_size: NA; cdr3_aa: CASSLAGGGGELFF; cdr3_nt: TGTGCCAGCAGCTTGGCCGGGGGCGGAGGGGAGCTGTTTTTT
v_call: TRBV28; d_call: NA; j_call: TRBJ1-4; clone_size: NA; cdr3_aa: CASSLLVATNEKLFF; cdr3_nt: TGTGCCAGCAGTTTATTAGTGGCGACTAATGAAAAACTGTTTTTT
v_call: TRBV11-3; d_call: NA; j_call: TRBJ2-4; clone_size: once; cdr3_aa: CASSLDGGGFNIQYF; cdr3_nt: TGTGCCAGCAGCTTAGATGGGGGCGGATTCAACATTCAGTACTTC
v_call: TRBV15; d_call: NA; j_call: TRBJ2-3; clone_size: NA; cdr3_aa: CATSRESTDTQYF; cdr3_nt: TGTGCCACCAGCAGGGAATCCACAGATACGCAGTATTTT
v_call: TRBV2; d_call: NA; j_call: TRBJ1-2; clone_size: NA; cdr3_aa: CAKNRGFLGYTF; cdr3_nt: TGTGCCAAAAACCGGGGATTCCTTGGCTACACCTTC
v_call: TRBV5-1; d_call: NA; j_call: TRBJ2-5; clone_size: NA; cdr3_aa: CASSISTGSRETQYF; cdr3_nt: TGCGCCAGCAGCATTTCAACGGGGAGTAGGGAGACCCAGTACTTC